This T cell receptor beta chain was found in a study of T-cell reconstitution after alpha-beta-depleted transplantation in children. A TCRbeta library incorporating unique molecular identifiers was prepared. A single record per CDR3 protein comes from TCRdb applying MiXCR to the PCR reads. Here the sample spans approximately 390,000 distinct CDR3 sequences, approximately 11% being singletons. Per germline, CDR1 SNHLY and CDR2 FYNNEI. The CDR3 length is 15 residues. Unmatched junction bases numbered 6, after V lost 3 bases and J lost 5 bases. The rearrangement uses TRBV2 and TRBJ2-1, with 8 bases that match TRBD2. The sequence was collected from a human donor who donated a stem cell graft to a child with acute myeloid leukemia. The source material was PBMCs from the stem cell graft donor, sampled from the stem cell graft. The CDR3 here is CASSDLLRGDNEQFF. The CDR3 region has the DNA TGTGCCAGCAGTGACCTTCTGCGGGGGGACAATGAGCAGTTCTTC. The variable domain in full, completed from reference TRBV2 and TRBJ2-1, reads EPEVTQTPSHQVTQMGQEVILRCVPISNHLYFYWYRQILGQKVEFLVSFYNNEISEKSEIFDDQFSVERPDGSNFTLKIRSTKLEDSAMYFCASSDLLRGDNEQFFGPGTRLTVL.